A single sample is the source of the 13 T cell receptor beta chains below, sequenced in a study of blood T cell repertoires in COVID-19. TCRdb's table, derived via immunoSEQ multiplex PCR, lists solely in-frame clones and lacks some. This table holds around 120,000 clones, roughly nine tenths found once. Input material: peripheral blood. These receptors all stem from a man aged 70-80 years who had recovered from COVID-19.

The chain uses TRBV7-9 and TRBJ1-1; D ambiguous. This CDR3 spans 13 amino acids. Trimming took off 3 bases at V and 0 bases at J, with 5 bases between the two ends. In germline, CDR1 is SEHNR, CDR2 FQNEAQ (reference sequence). The DNA for the CDR3 is TGTGCCAGCAGCTTCACAGTGAACACTGAAGCTTTCTTT. Its translation: CASSFTVNTEAFF.

This rearrangement joins TRBV20-1 to TRBJ1-6; 7 bases are shared with TRBD1. Trimming removed 3 bases from V and 9 bases from J; junction bases left unmatched: 8. This CDR3 spans 14 amino acids. From germline, CDR1 is DFQATT and CDR2 SNEGSKA (reference sequence). The CDR3 loop reads CSASRRGLTSPLHF. CDR3 sequence (DNA): TGCAGTGCTAGTCGAAGGGGGCTAACTTCACCCCTCCACTTT.

This chain uses TRBV28 with TRBJ2-7; possibly TRBD1 for D (5 bases). Germline V CDR1 and CDR2: MDHEN, SYDVKM. V gave up 1 base and J gave up 2 bases, with 9 bases separating them. The CDR3 runs 14 residues. For the CDR3, the DNA is TGTGCCAGCAGTTTATCTTCGACAGCCTACGAGCAGTACTTC. Protein product: CASSLSSTAYEQYF. Supplemented by reference TRBV28 and TRBJ2-7, the full variable domain reads DVKVTQSSRYLVKRTGEKVFLECVQDMDHENMFWYRQDPGLGLRLIYFSYDVKMKEKGDIPEGYSVSREKKERFSLILESASTNQTSMYLCASSLSSTAYEQYFGPGTRLTVT.

The chain uses TRBV30 and TRBJ2-7; TRBD1 matches 7 bases. Germline-derived CDR1 and CDR2 are GTSNPN and SVGIG (reference sequence). This CDR3 has 13 amino acids. The V and J ends lost 7 bases and 0 bases, in that order; junction bases with no gene match: 6. The CDR3 protein is CAFDRDSSYEQYF. The DNA of the CDR3 is TGTGCCTTTGACAGGGACAGCTCCTACGAGCAGTACTTC.

The V gene is TRBV5-8, the J gene TRBJ2-5, with no clear D. The germline V and J ends were trimmed by 0 bases and 7 bases, with 13 bases remaining between them. Germline CDR1 and CDR2: SGHTS and YDEGEE. The CDR3 extends over 14 amino acids. CDR3 protein: CASSLVARKGTQYF. CDR3 sequence (DNA): TGTGCCAGCAGCTTGGTCGCTAGGAAAGGGACCCAGTACTTC.

In DNA form, the CDR3 reads TGTGCCAGCAACCCCGACGGGGAGCAGAACACTGAAGCTTTCTTT. Translation: CASNPDGEQNTEAFF. The chain links TRBV28 to TRBJ1-1; D is unclear. With 7 bases removed from V and 1 base from J, the gap between germline ends came to 16 bases. The CDR3 totals 15 residues. Germline V lookup: CDR1 MDHEN, CDR2 SYDVKM.

The chain carries TRBV5-4 and TRBJ2-7; 8 bases agree with TRBD2. CDR3 length equals 15 residues. Germline-derived CDR1 and CDR2 are SGHNT and YYREEE (reference sequence). Losses at the gene ends were 5 bases for V and 2 bases for J; bases not matched to a gene: 9. CDR3 DNA: TGTGCCAGCAGTCTTAGCGGGGTCGACGCCTACGAGCAGTACTTC. It specifies CASSLSGVDAYEQYF.

J is TRBJ1-1 and V is TRBV30, with TRBD1 matching 7 bases. The germline gives CDR1 GTSNPN, CDR2 SVGIG (reference sequence). With V trimmed by 5 bases and J by 10 bases, 7 bases remained unmatched. The CDR3 runs 11 residues. CDR3 amino acids: CAWFTTGVAFF. Written as DNA, the CDR3 is TGTGCCTGGTTTACAACAGGGGTAGCTTTCTTT. The variable domain in full, completed from reference TRBV30 and TRBJ1-1, reads SQTIHQWPATLVQPVGSPLSLECTVEGTSNPNLYWYRQAAGRGLQLLFYSVGIGQISSEVPQNLSASRPQDRQFILSSKKLLLSDSGFYLCAWFTTGVAFFGQGTRLTVV.

The genes are TRBV20-1 and TRBJ1-2, with D tentatively TRBD1 (6 bases). The CDR3 has 15 residues. V was cut by 4 bases and J by 2 bases, with 17 bases left in between. Germline V gene sequence: CDR1 DFQATT, CDR2 SNEGSKA (reference sequence). CDR3 coding DNA: TGCAGTGCTACTGACAGGATTTCACTGAACTATGGCTACACCTTC. Translation: CSATDRISLNYGYTF.

V is TRBV7-2 and J is TRBJ2-5; a weak D match, TRBD2 (5 bases). Germline V gene lookup returns CDR1 SGHTA and CDR2 FQGNSA. The CDR3 is made up of 16 amino acids. V was clipped by 0 bases and J by 5 bases, with 16 bases between them. CDR3 nucleotides: TGTGCCAGCAGCTTAGCCCCCGGACTTCTAGGGGAGACCCAGTACTTC. Protein: CASSLAPGLLGETQYF.

V and J are TRBV6-5 and TRBJ1-1; TRBD1 agrees at 9 bases. Losses at the gene ends were 8 bases for V and 3 bases for J; bases not matched to a gene: 4. Germline V CDR1 and CDR2: MNHEY, SVGAGI. This CDR3 is 13 amino acids long. The CDR3 DNA is TGTGCCAGCCGGGACAGGGACTACACTGAAGCTTTCTTT. Its translation is CASRDRDYTEAFF.

V is TRBV7-2 and J is TRBJ1-2; D gene uncertain. Per germline, CDR1 SGHTA and CDR2 FQGNSA. V lost 1 base to trimming and J lost 1 base, with 13 bases between them. The CDR3 is made up of 16 amino acids. CDR3 nucleotides: TGTGCCAGCAGCTTAGTTCACACACAGTATAACTATGGCTACACCTTC. Translating it yields CASSLVHTQYNYGYTF.

The rearrangement uses TRBV27 and TRBJ1-3; a weak D match, TRBD1 (5 bases). This CDR3 is built from 12 residues. Germline lookup yields CDR1 MNHEY and CDR2 SMNVEV (reference sequence). V was clipped by 5 bases and J by 16 bases, with 18 bases between them. The CDR3 region has the DNA TGTGCCAGCAGTCGGCCCGGCGGGGACTGGTATTTT. Its translation: CASSRPGGDWYF.